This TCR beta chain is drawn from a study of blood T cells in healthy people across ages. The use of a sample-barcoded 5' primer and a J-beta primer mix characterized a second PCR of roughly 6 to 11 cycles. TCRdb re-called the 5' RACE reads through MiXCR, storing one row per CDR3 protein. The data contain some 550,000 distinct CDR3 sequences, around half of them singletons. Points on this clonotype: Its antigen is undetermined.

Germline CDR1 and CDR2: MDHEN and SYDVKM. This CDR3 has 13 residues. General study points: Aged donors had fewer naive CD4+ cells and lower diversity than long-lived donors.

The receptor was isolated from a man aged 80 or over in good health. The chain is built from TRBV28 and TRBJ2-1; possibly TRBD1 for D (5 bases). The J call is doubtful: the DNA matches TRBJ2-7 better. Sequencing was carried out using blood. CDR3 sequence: CASRERGYNEQYF. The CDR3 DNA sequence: TGTGCCAGCCGCGAAAGGGGCTACAATGAGCAGTACTTC.